Listed here is a single T cell receptor (beta chain). CDR3 length: 13 residues. The V end was cut by 4 bases, the J end by 3 bases, with 9 bases between. This record belongs to a study of blood T cells in healthy people across ages. The authors ran a second PCR of roughly 7 to 11 cycles using a sample-barcoded 5' primer and a J-beta primer mix. TCRdb reprocessed the 5' RACE reads via MiXCR and lists one record per CDR3 protein. The sample lists around 1,600,000 distinct CDR3 sequences, around 40% seen once, with under 5% in the top ten. The receptor was derived from a woman between 18 and 29 years old in good health. Sequencing was carried out using blood. The rearrangement uses TRBV12-3 or TRBV12-4 and TRBJ1-1; D gene unclear. The CDR3 DNA is TGTGCCAGCAGTTCTACCGAGTACACTGAAGCTTTCTTT. Encoded protein: CASSSTEYTEAFF.